This T cell receptor beta chain was observed in a study of T cell responses to AZD1222 COVID-19 vaccine. J gave up 9 bases and V 5 bases, and 8 bases lay outside the gene matches. CDR3 length: 15 amino acids. Germline loops: CDR1 MNHEY, CDR2 SMNVEV (reference sequence). The protocol was immunoSEQ multiplex PCR, while the TCRdb copy is restricted to in-frame clones and leaves out a portion. Here the sample spans 200,000 to 300,000 clones, 80% to 95% being singletons. V usage is TRBV27 and J usage is TRBJ1-6; 9 bases match TRBD1. This receptor was obtained from an adult in good health. Sample: peripheral blood, taken on day 0 of AZD1222 vaccination. The CDR3 sequence is CASSENRGQGSPLHF. CDR3 sequence (DNA): TGTGCCAGCAGTGAAAACAGGGGGCAGGGTTCACCCCTCCACTTT.